A selection of T cell receptor beta chains follows, all from one sample in a study of cytomegalovirus exposure and HLA in healthy donors. Here immunoSEQ multiplex PCR was the method, and the copy in TCRdb shows in-frame clones only, minus some. The sample lists about 100,000 clones; 70% were seen once. Specimen: PBMCs. The receptors originated from a man in his forties in good health and CMV-seropositive. The conserved cysteine and the conserved F or W are not part of the CDR3 here.

v_call,cdr3_aa
TRBV9,ASSVEGRGYGYT
TRBV9,ASSVGGTNTEAF
TRBV2,ASSVRTSGRYSYEQY
TRBV6-1,ASRTPGQDGYT
TRBV29-1,SALAGGRSNEQF
TRBV2,ASGLAGVETQY
TRBV28,ASSMGGDFDQPQH
TRBV30,AWSVLVGLGETQY
TRBV4-1,ASSHAGGPMGANVLT
TRBV6-5,ASSYSAGGTEAF
TRBV7-3,ASSPGTSGYNEQF
TRBV12-1,ASSQDTGNSNQPQH
TRBV6-6,ASSYGRVAQPQH
TRBV6-6,ASSSGQATNEKLF
TRBV7-9,ASSQQVSTDTQY
TRBV20-1,SARRGDTQY
TRBV11-2,ASSTQGPSYEQY
TRBV29-1,SGVILMDTEAF
TRBV7-9,ASSPGDRGRNQPQH
TRBV5-6,ASSYDRDTEAF
TRBV9,ASSVTGSSGNTIY
TRBV2,ASSEERSASYEQY
TRBV7-2,ASSPPWGLSKTQY
TRBV10-2,ASSEYRYQPQH
TRBV30,AWSVMAGGQETQY
TRBV15,ATSRDLAGGREQY
TRBV2,ASSPDRTEAF
TRBV7-3,ASSRLGQGNNEQF
TRBV11-2,ASREGLSTGELF
TRBV7-2,ASSPGLAGYNEQF
TRBV20-1,SARDLTEAF
TRBV10-3,AIGLAGPGDTQY
TRBV18,ASSDSGANTGELF
TRBV6-1,ASSEGLAGAVGELF
TRBV19,ATERTPGNTIY
TRBV28,ASSLAASGRYEQY